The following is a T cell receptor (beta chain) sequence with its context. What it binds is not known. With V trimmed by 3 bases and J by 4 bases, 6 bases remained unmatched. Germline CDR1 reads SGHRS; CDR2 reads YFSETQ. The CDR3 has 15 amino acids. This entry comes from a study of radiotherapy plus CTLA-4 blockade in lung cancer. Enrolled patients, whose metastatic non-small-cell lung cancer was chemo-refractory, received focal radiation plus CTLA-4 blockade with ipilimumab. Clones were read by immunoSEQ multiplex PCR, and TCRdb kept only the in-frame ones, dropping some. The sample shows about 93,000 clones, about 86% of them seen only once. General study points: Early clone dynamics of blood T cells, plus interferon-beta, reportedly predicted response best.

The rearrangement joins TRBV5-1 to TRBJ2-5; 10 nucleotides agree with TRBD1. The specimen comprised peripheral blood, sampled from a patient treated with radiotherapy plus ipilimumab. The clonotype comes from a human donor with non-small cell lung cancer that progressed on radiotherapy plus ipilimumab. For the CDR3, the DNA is TGCGCCAGCAGCTGGGGACAGGGGATGGGAGAGACCCAGTACTTC. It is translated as CASSWGQGMGETQYF.